This is a list of T cell receptor beta chains from one sample in a study of T cell responses to AZD1222 COVID-19 vaccine. The table came from immunoSEQ multiplex PCR; TCRdb's copy has only in-frame clones and leaves some out. The sample lists 140,000 or so clones, 80% to 90% occurring once. Sequencing used peripheral blood, obtained on day 0 of AZD1222 vaccination. Every receptor here comes from an adult in good health. Both conserved end residues are part of each CDR3. The D gene is left open where the match is weak. A clone size is listed for some rows: how often the clone was seen (once, few, many), or a class if it is expanded.

j_gene: TRBJ1-1
d_gene: .
v_gene: TRBV19
abundance: .
CDR3aa: CASTTSSQSNTEAFF
CDR3nt: TGTGCCAGTACCACCTCTTCCCAGTCGAACACTGAAGCTTTCTTT

j_gene: TRBJ2-5
d_gene: .
v_gene: TRBV9
abundance: .
CDR3aa: CASSVGYEETQYF
CDR3nt: TGTGCCAGCAGCGTAGGATACGAAGAGACCCAGTACTTC

j_gene: TRBJ2-1
d_gene: TRBD2
v_gene: TRBV3-1/TRBV3-2
abundance: once
CDR3aa: CASSQDPGLSLRNEQFF
CDR3nt: TGTGCCAGCAGCCAAGATCCGGGACTATCTTTACGGAATGAGCAGTTCTTC

j_gene: TRBJ1-3
d_gene: TRBD1
v_gene: TRBV9
abundance: .
CDR3aa: CASSNPRTGRHSGNTIYF
CDR3nt: TGTGCCAGCAGCAATCCAAGGACAGGCCGTCACTCTGGAAACACCATATATTTT

j_gene: TRBJ2-5
d_gene: .
v_gene: TRBV12-3/TRBV12-4
abundance: .
CDR3aa: CASSFGLLETQYF
CDR3nt: TGTGCCAGCAGTTTTGGGCTTTTGGAGACCCAGTACTTC

j_gene: TRBJ1-5
d_gene: TRBD1
v_gene: TRBV2
abundance: .
CDR3aa: CASKNDRGYSNQPQHF
CDR3nt: TGTGCCAGCAAAAACGACAGGGGATATAGCAATCAGCCCCAGCATTTT

j_gene: TRBJ1-5
d_gene: .
v_gene: TRBV5-1
abundance: .
CDR3aa: CASSPLPSSNQPQHF
CDR3nt: TGCGCCAGCAGCCCCCTTCCGAGTAGCAATCAGCCCCAGCATTTT

j_gene: TRBJ1-6
d_gene: .
v_gene: TRBV30
abundance: .
CDR3aa: CAWSVREGRGSPLHF
CDR3nt: TGTGCCTGGAGTGTACGGGAGGGGCGGGGTTCACCCCTCCACTTT

j_gene: TRBJ2-1
d_gene: .
v_gene: TRBV9
abundance: .
CDR3aa: CASSSPDKYNEQFF
CDR3nt: TGTGCCAGCAGCTCACCGGACAAATACAATGAGCAGTTCTTC

j_gene: TRBJ1-1
d_gene: .
v_gene: TRBV4-1
abundance: .
CDR3aa: CASSQDVGTANTEAFF
CDR3nt: TGCGCCAGCAGCCAAGATGTCGGCACAGCGAACACTGAAGCTTTCTTT

j_gene: TRBJ2-1
d_gene: TRBD2
v_gene: TRBV7-3
abundance: .
CDR3aa: CASSTGLAGGEQFF
CDR3nt: TGTGCCAGCAGCACGGGACTAGCGGGTGGGGAGCAGTTCTTC

j_gene: TRBJ1-2
d_gene: TRBD1
v_gene: TRBV5-1
abundance: once
CDR3aa: CASSLGTGGASGYTF
CDR3nt: TGCGCCAGCAGCCTAGGGACAGGGGGCGCGTCCGGCTACACCTTC

j_gene: TRBJ2-7
d_gene: .
v_gene: TRBV11-1
abundance: .
CDR3aa: CASSLGHTPYEQYF
CDR3nt: TGTGCCAGCAGCTTAGGGCACACCCCCTACGAGCAGTACTTC

j_gene: TRBJ1-1
d_gene: .
v_gene: TRBV5-6
abundance: .
CDR3aa: CASSLGGPMNTEAFF
CDR3nt: TGTGCCAGCAGCTTGGGAGGGCCTATGAACACTGAAGCTTTCTTT

j_gene: TRBJ2-1
d_gene: .
v_gene: TRBV10-3
abundance: .
CDR3aa: CAISEPRDWGYNEQFF
CDR3nt: TGTGCCATCAGTGAGCCCCGGGACTGGGGATACAATGAGCAGTTCTTC

j_gene: TRBJ2-7
d_gene: TRBD1
v_gene: TRBV12-5
abundance: .
CDR3aa: CASALADRGRYEQYF
CDR3nt: TGTGCTAGTGCTCTCGCGGACAGGGGGCGATACGAGCAGTACTTC

j_gene: TRBJ2-3
d_gene: .
v_gene: TRBV5-1
abundance: .
CDR3aa: CASSLVGGSTDTQYF
CDR3nt: TGCGCCAGCAGCTTGGTGGGCGGGAGCACAGATACGCAGTATTTT

j_gene: TRBJ2-7
d_gene: .
v_gene: TRBV27
abundance: .
CDR3aa: CASSLSGGPREQYF
CDR3nt: TGTGCCAGCAGTTTATCAGGTGGCCCTCGGGAGCAGTACTTC

j_gene: TRBJ2-1
d_gene: TRBD2
v_gene: TRBV5-1
abundance: once
CDR3aa: CASSWLAGAYYNEQFF
CDR3nt: TGCGCCAGCAGCTGGCTAGCGGGGGCTTACTACAATGAGCAGTTCTTC

j_gene: TRBJ2-1
d_gene: TRBD2
v_gene: TRBV28
abundance: .
CDR3aa: CASRLAGGGYNEQFF
CDR3nt: TGTGCCAGCAGGCTAGCGGGAGGGGGCTACAATGAGCAGTTCTTC

j_gene: TRBJ2-1
d_gene: .
v_gene: TRBV9
abundance: once
CDR3aa: CASSVGSGSPYNEQFF
CDR3nt: TGTGCCAGCAGCGTAGGATCCGGTTCCCCCTACAATGAGCAGTTCTTC

j_gene: TRBJ1-2
d_gene: .
v_gene: TRBV2
abundance: .
CDR3aa: CARTGDVF
CDR3nt: TGTGCCAGAACCGGGGACGTCTTC

j_gene: TRBJ1-2
d_gene: .
v_gene: TRBV7-2
abundance: .
CDR3aa: CASSLNTRGDYGYTF
CDR3nt: TGTGCCAGCAGCCTAAACACGAGAGGGGACTATGGCTACACCTTC

j_gene: TRBJ2-3
d_gene: TRBD2
v_gene: TRBV27
abundance: .
CDR3aa: CASSLFGLAGLQGTDTQYF
CDR3nt: TGTGCCAGCAGTTTATTCGGTCTAGCGGGACTTCAAGGCACAGATACGCAGTATTTT

j_gene: TRBJ1-2
d_gene: .
v_gene: TRBV12-3/TRBV12-4
abundance: .
CDR3aa: CASSLGSPQGYTF
CDR3nt: TGTGCCAGCAGTTTAGGTAGTCCCCAAGGGTACACCTTC

j_gene: TRBJ1-4
d_gene: TRBD1
v_gene: TRBV5-1
abundance: .
CDR3aa: CASRAQDRANEKLFF
CDR3nt: TGCGCCAGCAGGGCTCAAGACAGGGCAAATGAAAAACTGTTTTTT

j_gene: TRBJ2-1
d_gene: .
v_gene: TRBV9
abundance: .
CDR3aa: CASSGNEQFF
CDR3nt: TGTGCCAGCAGCGGCAATGAGCAGTTCTTC

j_gene: TRBJ2-5
d_gene: TRBD1
v_gene: TRBV24-1
abundance: .
CDR3aa: CATSDSGQGQETQYF
CDR3nt: TGTGCCACCAGTGATTCGGGACAGGGTCAAGAGACCCAGTACTTC

j_gene: TRBJ2-5
d_gene: .
v_gene: TRBV24-1
abundance: once
CDR3aa: CATSGPIGETQYF
CDR3nt: TGTGCCACCAGTGGTCCGATCGGGGAGACCCAGTACTTC

j_gene: TRBJ2-5
d_gene: TRBD2
v_gene: TRBV30
abundance: few
CDR3aa: CAMANSGGGETQYF
CDR3nt: TGTGCCATGGCGAATAGCGGGGGAGGAGAGACCCAGTACTTC